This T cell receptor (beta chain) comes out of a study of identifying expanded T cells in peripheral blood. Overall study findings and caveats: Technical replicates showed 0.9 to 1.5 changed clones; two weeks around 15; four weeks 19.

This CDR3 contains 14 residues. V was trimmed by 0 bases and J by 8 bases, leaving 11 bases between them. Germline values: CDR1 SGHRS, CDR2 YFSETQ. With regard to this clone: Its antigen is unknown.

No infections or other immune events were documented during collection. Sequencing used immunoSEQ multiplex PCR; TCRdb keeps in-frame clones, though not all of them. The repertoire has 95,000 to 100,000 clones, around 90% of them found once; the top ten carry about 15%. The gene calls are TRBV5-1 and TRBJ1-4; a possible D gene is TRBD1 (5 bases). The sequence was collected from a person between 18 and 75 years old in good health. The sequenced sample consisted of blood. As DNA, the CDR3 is TGCGCCAGCAGCTTGGGAGGGGTTGACGAAAAACTGTTTTTT. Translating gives CASSLGGVDEKLFF.